The source of this T cell receptor (beta chain) is a study of blood T cell repertoires in COVID-19. Study-wide background: PBMCs, B-cell-depleted T cells, or T cells were the source of the cDNA or gDNA that made up the material.

This CDR3 is 17 amino acids long. Germline V lookup: CDR1 SGDLS, CDR2 YYNGEE. Between the trimmed V and J ends, which lost 0 bases and 3 bases, there was a span of 17 bases. TCRdb's copy holds only in-frame clones and misses some; the assay was immunoSEQ multiplex PCR. The repertoire consists of some 200,000 clones, with around 80% occurring once and the leading ten covering roughly 18%. The rearrangement links TRBV9 to TRBJ2-3, with D perhaps TRBD2 (6 bases). This receptor was taken from a woman of 80 years or more with active or convalescent COVID-19. Sequencing was done on a sample of peripheral blood. CDR3 protein: CASSVDPAGGGTDTQYF. The CDR3 DNA follows: TGTGCCAGCAGCGTAGATCCAGCGGGCGGTGGTACAGATACGCAGTATTTT.